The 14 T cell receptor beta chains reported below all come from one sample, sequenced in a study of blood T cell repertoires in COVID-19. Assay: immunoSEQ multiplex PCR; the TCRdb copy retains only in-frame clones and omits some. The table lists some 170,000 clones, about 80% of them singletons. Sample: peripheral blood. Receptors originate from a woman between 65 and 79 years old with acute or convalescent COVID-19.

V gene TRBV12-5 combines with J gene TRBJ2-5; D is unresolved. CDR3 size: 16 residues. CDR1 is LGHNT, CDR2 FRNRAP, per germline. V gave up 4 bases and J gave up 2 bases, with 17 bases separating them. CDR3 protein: CASGSSGLEVQETQYF. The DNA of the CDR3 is TGTGCTAGTGGTTCCTCCGGTTTAGAGGTTCAAGAGACCCAGTACTTC.

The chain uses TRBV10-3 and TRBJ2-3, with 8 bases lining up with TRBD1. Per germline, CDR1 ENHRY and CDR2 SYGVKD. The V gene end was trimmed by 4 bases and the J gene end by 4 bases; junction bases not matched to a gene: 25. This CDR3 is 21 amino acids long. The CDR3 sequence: CAISAGGWRAARNRGADTQYF. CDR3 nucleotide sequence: TGTGCCATCAGTGCCGGCGGCTGGCGTGCCGCGCGGAACAGGGGGGCAGATACGCAGTATTTT.

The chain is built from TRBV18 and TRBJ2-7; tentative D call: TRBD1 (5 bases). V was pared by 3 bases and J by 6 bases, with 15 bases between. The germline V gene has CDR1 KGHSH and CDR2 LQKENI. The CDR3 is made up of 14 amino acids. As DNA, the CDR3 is TGTGCCAGCTCACCGCAAATTAGGGGCGCCGAGCAGTACTTC. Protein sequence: CASSPQIRGAEQYF.

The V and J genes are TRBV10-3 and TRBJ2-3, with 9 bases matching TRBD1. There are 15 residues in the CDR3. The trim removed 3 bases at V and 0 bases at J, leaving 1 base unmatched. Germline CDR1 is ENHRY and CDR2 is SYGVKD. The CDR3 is CAISDGTGSTDTQYF. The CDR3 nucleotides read TGTGCCATCAGTGATGGGACAGGGAGCACAGATACGCAGTATTTT.

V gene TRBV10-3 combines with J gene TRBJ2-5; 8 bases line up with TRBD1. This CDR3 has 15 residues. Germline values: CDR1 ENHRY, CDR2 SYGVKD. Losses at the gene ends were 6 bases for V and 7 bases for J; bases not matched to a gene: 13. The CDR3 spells CAIRPSGGGRGTQYF. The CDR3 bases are TGTGCCATCAGACCCTCAGGGGGCGGTCGTGGGACCCAGTACTTC.

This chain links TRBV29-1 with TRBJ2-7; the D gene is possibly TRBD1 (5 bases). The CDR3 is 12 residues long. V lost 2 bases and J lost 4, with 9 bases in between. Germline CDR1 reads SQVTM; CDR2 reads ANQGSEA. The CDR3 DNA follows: TGCAGCGTTGAATCGAACAGGTACGAGCAGTACTTC. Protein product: CSVESNRYEQYF.

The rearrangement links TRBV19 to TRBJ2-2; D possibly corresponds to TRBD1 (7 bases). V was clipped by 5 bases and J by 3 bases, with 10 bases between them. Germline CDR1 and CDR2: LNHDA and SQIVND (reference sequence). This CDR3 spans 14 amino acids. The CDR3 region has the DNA TGTGCCAGTAGTTCCAGGGGGGACACCGGGGAGCTGTTTTTT. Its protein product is CASSSRGDTGELFF. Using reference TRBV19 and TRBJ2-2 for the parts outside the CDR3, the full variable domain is DGGITQSPKYLFRKEGQNVTLSCEQNLNHDAMYWYRQDPGQGLRLIYYSQIVNDFQKGDIAEGYSVSREKKESFPLTVTSAQKNPTAFYLCASSSRGDTGELFFGEGSRLTVL.

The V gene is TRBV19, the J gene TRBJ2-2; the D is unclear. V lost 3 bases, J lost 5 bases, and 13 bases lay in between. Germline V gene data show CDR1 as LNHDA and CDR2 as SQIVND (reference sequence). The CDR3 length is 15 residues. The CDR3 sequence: CASSIHQAQTGELFF. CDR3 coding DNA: TGTGCCAGTAGTATTCACCAGGCCCAGACCGGGGAGCTGTTTTTT.

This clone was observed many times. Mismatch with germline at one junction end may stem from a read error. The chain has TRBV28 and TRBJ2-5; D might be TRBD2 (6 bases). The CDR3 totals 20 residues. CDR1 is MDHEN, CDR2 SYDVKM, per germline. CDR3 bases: TGTGCCAGCAACCCAGCGTTCCCCCACCTACAGACTAGTGGGCAAGGGACCCAGTACTTC. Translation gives CASNPAFPHLQTSGQGTQYF.

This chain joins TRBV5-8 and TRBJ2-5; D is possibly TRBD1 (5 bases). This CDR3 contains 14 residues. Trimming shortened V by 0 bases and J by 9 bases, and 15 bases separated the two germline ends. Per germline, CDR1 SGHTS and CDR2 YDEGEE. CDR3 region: CASSLAGRTVAQYF. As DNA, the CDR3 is TGTGCCAGCAGCTTGGCAGGGCGGACGGTCGCCCAGTACTTC.

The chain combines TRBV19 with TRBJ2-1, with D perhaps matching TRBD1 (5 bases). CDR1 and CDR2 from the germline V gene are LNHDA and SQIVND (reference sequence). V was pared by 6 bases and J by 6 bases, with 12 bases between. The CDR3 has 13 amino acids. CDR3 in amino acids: CASSTSQGNEQFF. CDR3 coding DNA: TGTGCCAGTAGCACTTCCCAGGGCAATGAGCAGTTCTTC.

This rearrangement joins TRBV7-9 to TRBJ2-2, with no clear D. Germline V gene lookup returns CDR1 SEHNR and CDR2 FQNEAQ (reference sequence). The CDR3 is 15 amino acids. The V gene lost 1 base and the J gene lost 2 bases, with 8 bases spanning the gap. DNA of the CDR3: TGTGCCAGCAGCTTAGGGGCAGCTAACACCGGGGAGCTGTTTTTT. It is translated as CASSLGAANTGELFF.

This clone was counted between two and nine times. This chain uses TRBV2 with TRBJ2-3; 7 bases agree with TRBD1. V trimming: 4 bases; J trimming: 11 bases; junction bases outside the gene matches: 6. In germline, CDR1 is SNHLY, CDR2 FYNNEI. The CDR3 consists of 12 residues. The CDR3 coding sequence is TGTGCCAGCAGTGGACAGGGAGTGGAGCAGTATTTT. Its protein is CASSGQGVEQYF.

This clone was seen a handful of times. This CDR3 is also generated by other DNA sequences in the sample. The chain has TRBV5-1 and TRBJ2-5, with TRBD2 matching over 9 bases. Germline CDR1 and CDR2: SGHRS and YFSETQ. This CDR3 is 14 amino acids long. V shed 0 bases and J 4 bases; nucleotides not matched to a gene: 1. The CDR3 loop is CASSLALAGETQYF. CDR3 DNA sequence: TGCGCCAGCAGCTTGGCACTAGCGGGAGAGACCCAGTACTTC. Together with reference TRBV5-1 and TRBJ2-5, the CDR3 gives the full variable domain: KAGVTQTPRYLIKTRGQQVTLSCSPISGHRSVSWYQQTPGQGLQFLFEYFSETQRNKGNFPGRFSGRQFSNSRSEMNVSTLELGDSALYLCASSLALAGETQYFGPGTRLLVL.